The 30 T cell receptor beta chains listed next were all sequenced from one sample in a study of blood T cells in healthy people across ages. Next came a second PCR, run for roughly 6 to 11 cycles, which used a sample-barcoded 5' primer along with a J-beta primer mix. Using its own MiXCR run on the 5' RACE reads, TCRdb lists one record per CDR3 protein. This table holds over 1.5 million distinct CDR3 sequences, around 50% found once. Sequencing was carried out using blood. The receptor set was obtained from a woman between 40 and 55 years old in good health.

V is TRBV20-1 and J is TRBJ2-1; 8 bases match TRBD2. V trimming: 1 base; J trimming: 7 bases; junction bases outside the gene matches: 12. CDR3 length equals 16 residues. Germline assignment: CDR1 DFQATT and CDR2 SNEGSKA (reference sequence). The CDR3 DNA reads TGCAGTGCTAGAGTTGTCCCGGGGGGGGCTAAAAATGAGCAGTTCTTC. Translated: CSARVVPGGAKNEQFF.

This chain links TRBV28 with TRBJ1-2; D unclear. Germline CDR1 reads MDHEN; CDR2 reads SYDVKM. V lost 7 bases and J 8 bases, leaving 14 bases between the germline ends. This CDR3 comprises 12 residues. CDR3 protein: CASNYGVLGYTF. The CDR3 bases are TGTGCCAGCAATTACGGCGTTTTGGGCTACACCTTC.

CDR3: CAISEGSGVSTDTQYF. The CDR3 DNA follows: TGTGCCATCAGTGAGGGGAGCGGGGTGAGCACAGATACGCAGTATTTT. V and J are TRBV10-3 and TRBJ2-3, with 7 bases that match TRBD2. The germline V gene encodes CDR1 ENHRY and CDR2 SYGVKD. The CDR3 spans 16 residues. V dropped 2 bases and J dropped 0; count of bases not matched to a gene: 5.

The V gene is TRBV6-2 or TRBV6-3, the J gene TRBJ2-7; D is possibly TRBD1 (5 bases). The germline CDR1 and CDR2 sequences are MNHEY and SVGEGT. The CDR3 runs 16 residues. V was trimmed by 0 bases and J by 5 bases, leaving 17 bases between them. CDR3 nucleotide sequence: TGTGCCAGCAGTTACTCGATGAGTAGGGGTTTTGACGAGCAGTACTTC. It translates to CASSYSMSRGFDEQYF.

This clonotype has just a few counts. The rearrangement joins TRBV6-2 or TRBV6-3 to TRBJ2-5; D may correspond to TRBD1 or TRBD2 (6 bases each). Germline loops: CDR1 MNHEY, CDR2 SVGEGT. The CDR3 is made up of 14 amino acids. Trimming took off 5 bases at V and 4 bases at J, with 14 bases between the two ends. The CDR3: CASSIPGGVETQYF. Here the CDR3 DNA reads TGTGCCAGCAGTATCCCCGGGGGCGTAGAGACCCAGTACTTC.

The table lists this clonotype with a few counts. The rearrangement links TRBV4-1 to TRBJ2-5; no clear D gene. Germline assignment: CDR1 MGHRA and CDR2 YSYEKL. The CDR3 extends over 14 amino acids. V was clipped by 1 base and J by 5 bases, with 11 bases between them. The CDR3 is CASSQGLEFETQYF. For the CDR3, the DNA is TGCGCCAGCAGCCAAGGTCTTGAGTTCGAGACCCAGTACTTC.

This rearrangement joins TRBV28 to TRBJ2-5; D assignment may be TRBD1 or TRBD2 (5 bases each). V lost 6 bases and J lost 4, with 15 bases in between. The length of the CDR3 is 14 residues. Germline V lookup: CDR1 MDHEN, CDR2 SYDVKM. The CDR3 here is CASRGPPPSETQYF. The CDR3 DNA follows: TGTGCCAGCAGGGGACCTCCCCCCTCAGAGACCCAGTACTTC. Drawing the rest from reference TRBV28 and TRBJ2-5, the complete variable domain is DVKVTQSSRYLVKRTGEKVFLECVQDMDHENMFWYRQDPGLGLRLIYFSYDVKMKEKGDIPEGYSVSREKKERFSLILESASTNQTSMYLCASRGPPPSETQYFGPGTRLLVL.

The rearrangement uses TRBV5-1 and TRBJ2-1, with 8 bases lining up with TRBD2. The ends lost 4 bases at V and 8 bases at J; junction bases unmatched: 11. Germline CDR1 is SGHRS and CDR2 is YFSETQ. The CDR3 spans 15 residues. The CDR3 reads CASSSVAGGNDEQFF. CDR3 DNA sequence: TGCGCCAGCAGCAGCGTGGCGGGGGGCAACGATGAGCAGTTCTTC. Together with reference TRBV5-1 and TRBJ2-1, the CDR3 gives the full variable domain: KAGVTQTPRYLIKTRGQQVTLSCSPISGHRSVSWYQQTPGQGLQFLFEYFSETQRNKGNFPGRFSGRQFSNSRSEMNVSTLELGDSALYLCASSSVAGGNDEQFFGPGTRLTVL.

The chain recombines TRBV7-9 with TRBJ2-7; TRBD2 matches 7 bases. Per germline, CDR1 SEHNR and CDR2 FQNEAQ (reference sequence). The CDR3 is 16 residues long. V gave up 5 bases and J gave up 10 bases; unmatched junction bases: 20. CDR3 DNA: TGTGCCAGCAGCCCCCTTGATACCAACCTTGGGAGGGTACAGTACTTC. This gives the protein CASSPLDTNLGRVQYF.

The chain links TRBV20-1 to TRBJ1-5; TRBD1 agrees at 7 bases. The CDR3 contains 14 residues. Germline trimming cut 5 bases from V and 2 bases from J; bases unmatched to any gene: 6. Per the germline V gene, CDR1 is DFQATT and CDR2 is SNEGSKA (reference sequence). The CDR3 bases are TGCAGTGCTTCGGGACAGTCGGGCAATCAGCCCCAGCATTTT. Translation: CSASGQSGNQPQHF.

The chain has TRBV6-5 and TRBJ2-7, with TRBD2 identical over 7 bases. From germline, CDR1 is MNHEY and CDR2 SVGAGI. The CDR3 has 14 residues. V shed 2 bases, J shed 2 bases, and the junction held 3 bases outside the gene matches. The CDR3 region is CASSYREVAYEQYF. Here the CDR3 DNA reads TGTGCCAGCAGTTACCGGGAGGTAGCCTACGAGCAGTACTTC.

The CDR3 sequence: CSASGTSADTQYF. The CDR3 DNA follows: TGCAGTGCTAGTGGGACTAGCGCAGATACGCAGTATTTT. This sequence joins TRBV20-1 and TRBJ2-3; 10 bases are a match to TRBD2. Trimming removed 3 bases from V and 4 bases from J; junction bases left unmatched: 1. The CDR3 is 13 residues long. Germline V lookup: CDR1 DFQATT, CDR2 SNEGSKA (reference sequence).

The J gene is TRBJ2-3, the V gene TRBV2, with 7 bases lining up with TRBD2. Germline loops: CDR1 SNHLY, CDR2 FYNNEI. Trimming cost V 8 bases and J 4 bases; bases outside gene matches: 9. This CDR3 comprises 14 residues. The CDR3 reads CASGRWEGPDTQYF. The CDR3 nucleotides read TGTGCCAGCGGGAGATGGGAGGGCCCAGATACGCAGTATTTT.

This chain joins TRBV20-1 and TRBJ2-1; 12 positions match TRBD2. The junction had 5 bases not matched to a gene; V was cut back by 6 bases and J by 2 bases. The CDR3 is 15 residues long. CDR1 DFQATT and CDR2 SNEGSKA come from the germline V gene (reference sequence). CDR3 protein: CSAPSGGGAYNEQFF. The CDR3 DNA follows: TGCAGTGCGCCTAGCGGGGGGGGCGCCTACAATGAGCAGTTCTTC.

The chain has TRBV11-2 and TRBJ1-2, with 9 bases identical to TRBD1. V shed 3 bases, J shed 7 bases, and the junction held 15 bases outside the gene matches. There are 17 residues in the CDR3. Germline CDR1 and CDR2: SGHAT and FQNNGV. The CDR3 region is CASSFFTAGQGDGGYTF. CDR3 coding DNA: TGTGCCAGCAGCTTCTTCACAGCGGGACAGGGTGACGGTGGCTACACCTTC.

This clonotype has more than one count but fewer than ten. V usage is TRBV3-1 and J usage is TRBJ2-5; 10 bases line up with TRBD2. After removal of 8 bases from V and 2 bases from J, the junction contained 5 bases not matched to a gene. This CDR3 is 14 amino acids long. Germline V gene sequence: CDR1 LGHDT, CDR2 YNNKEL (reference sequence). Here the CDR3 reads CASLLAGEQETQYF. The CDR3 bases are TGTGCCAGCCTTCTAGCGGGGGAACAAGAGACCCAGTACTTC.

This clonotype was seen a few times. The rearrangement joins TRBV12-3 or TRBV12-4 to TRBJ2-4; 9 bases are a match to TRBD1. The CDR3 runs to 17 residues. After removal of 4 bases from V and 4 bases from J, the junction contained 11 bases not matched to a gene. The CDR3 region has the DNA TGTGCCAGCAGTTCCCAGATGGGGACAGGGACTAAAAACATTCAGTACTTC. Translating gives CASSSQMGTGTKNIQYF.

The chain joins TRBV3-1 to TRBJ2-1; D ambiguous. The CDR3 extends over 14 amino acids. Germline values: CDR1 LGHDT, CDR2 YNNKEL (reference sequence). Trimming cost V 3 bases and J 6 bases, with 12 bases left between them. This chain's CDR3 is CASSQVLSGNEQFF. The CDR3 DNA reads as TGTGCCAGCAGCCAGGTCCTTTCGGGCAATGAGCAGTTCTTC.

This chain connects TRBV5-1 to TRBJ1-1; D remains ambiguous. Germline CDR1 SGHRS, CDR2 YFSETQ. The CDR3 is made up of 16 amino acids. V was trimmed by 6 bases and J by 1 base, leaving 19 bases between them. The CDR3 region has the DNA TGCGCCAGCACCCTATCCTTGGTCGGCGGGAACACTGAAGCTTTCTTT. Amino acids: CASTLSLVGGNTEAFF.

This clonotype was observed a few times. The rearrangement uses TRBV9 and TRBJ2-3; TRBD2 aligns across 11 bases. From germline, CDR1 is SGDLS and CDR2 YYNGEE. With V trimmed by 2 bases and J by 3 bases, 2 bases remained unmatched. The length of the CDR3 is 15 residues. CDR3 bases: TGTGCCAGCAGCGTTAGCGGGGGGGAGACAGATACGCAGTATTTT. Encoded protein: CASSVSGGETDTQYF.

This clonotype was seen more than once but under ten times. The V gene is TRBV14, the J gene TRBJ2-5; D is uncertain. CDR3 length: 14 amino acids. Germline CDR1 and CDR2: SGHDN and FVKESK. V lost 0 bases and J 2 bases, leaving 7 bases between the germline ends. Here the CDR3 DNA reads TGTGCCAGCAGCCAAGATCTCGAACAAGAGACCCAGTACTTC. Amino acids: CASSQDLEQETQYF.

The chain's CDR3 is CASSYGFWGSSGANVLTF. CDR3 DNA sequence: TGTGCCAGCAGTTACGGGTTCTGGGGGAGCTCTGGGGCCAACGTCCTGACTTTC. The chain couples TRBV6-5 to TRBJ2-6; D tentatively reads TRBD1 or TRBD2 (5 bases each). In germline, CDR1 is MNHEY, CDR2 SVGAGI. The V end was cut by 2 bases, the J end by 0 bases, with 14 bases between. The CDR3 totals 18 residues.

CDR3 coding DNA: TGTGCCAGCAGCCTCATTCCAGGGAGTGAGCAGTTCTTC. This gives the protein CASSLIPGSEQFF. The chain joins TRBV7-9 to TRBJ2-1, with D perhaps being TRBD1 or TRBD2 (5 bases each). Trimming left V 5 bases short and J 9 bases short, with 14 bases between. The length of the CDR3 is 13 residues. Germline assignment: CDR1 SEHNR and CDR2 FQNEAQ (reference sequence).

This clonotype occurred a few times. The chain joins TRBV6-2 or TRBV6-3 to TRBJ2-3; D is ambiguous. CDR1 is MNHEY and CDR2 is SVGEGT in the germline V gene. This CDR3 region has 15 residues. With 2 bases removed from V and 1 base from J, the gap between germline ends came to 10 bases. CDR3 DNA: TGTGCCAGCAGTTACGAGAACCCCCGCACAGATACGCAGTATTTT. It specifies CASSYENPRTDTQYF.

This clonotype occurred a few times. The V gene is TRBV4-1, the J gene TRBJ2-7; TRBD1 matches at 9 bases. V shed 2 bases, J shed 4 bases, and the junction held 6 bases outside the gene matches. The germline gives CDR1 MGHRA, CDR2 YSYEKL. The CDR3 totals 15 residues. CDR3 loop: CASSQPDRGAYEQYF. The CDR3, as DNA: TGCGCCAGCAGCCAACCGGACAGGGGAGCGTACGAGCAGTACTTC.

This clonotype was observed a few times. The chain links TRBV20-1 to TRBJ2-1; D unresolved. Trimming left V 6 bases short and J 0 bases short, with 12 bases between. The CDR3 contains 14 residues. CDR1 DFQATT and CDR2 SNEGSKA come from the germline V gene (reference sequence). CDR3 bases: TGCAGTGCCAGGATGGTGAGCTCCTACAATGAGCAGTTCTTC. Amino acids: CSARMVSSYNEQFF.

The V gene is TRBV28, the J gene TRBJ1-1; D perhaps matches TRBD1 (5 bases). This CDR3 comprises 15 residues. Between the trimmed V and J ends, which lost 5 bases and 1 base, there was a span of 14 bases. Germline V lookup: CDR1 MDHEN, CDR2 SYDVKM. CDR3 protein: CASSARTGTNTEAFF. CDR3 bases: TGTGCCAGCAGTGCTCGCACCGGGACGAACACTGAAGCTTTCTTT.

This chain connects TRBV18 to TRBJ1-2; 7 bases match TRBD1. In germline, CDR1 is KGHSH, CDR2 LQKENI. The CDR3 totals 14 residues. Germline trimming cut 4 bases from V and 6 bases from J; bases unmatched to any gene: 8. CDR3 loop: CASSQMTGTDGYTF. The CDR3 nucleotides read TGTGCCAGCTCACAGATGACAGGGACAGATGGCTACACCTTC.

This clonotype was counted between two and nine times. The V gene is TRBV5-1, the J gene TRBJ2-5; TRBD2 aligns across 12 bases. The V gene end was trimmed by 2 bases and the J gene end by 10 bases; junction bases not matched to a gene: 12. The V gene's germline CDR1 is SGHRS and CDR2 YFSETQ. The CDR3 spans 16 residues. CDR3 bases: TGCGCCAGCAGCTTAACTAGCGGGGGGCCGACGGAGTTCCAGTACTTC. This sequence encodes CASSLTSGGPTEFQYF.

This clonotype showed up just a few times. J is TRBJ1-2 and V is TRBV3-1; 7 positions agree with TRBD1. J gave up 4 bases and V 3 bases, and 5 bases lay outside the gene matches. In germline, CDR1 is LGHDT, CDR2 YNNKEL (reference sequence). CDR3 length equals 14 residues. CDR3 nucleotide sequence: TGTGCCAGCAGCCACCCCGCAGGGGGCTATGGCTACACCTTC. Translated, it gives CASSHPAGGYGYTF.